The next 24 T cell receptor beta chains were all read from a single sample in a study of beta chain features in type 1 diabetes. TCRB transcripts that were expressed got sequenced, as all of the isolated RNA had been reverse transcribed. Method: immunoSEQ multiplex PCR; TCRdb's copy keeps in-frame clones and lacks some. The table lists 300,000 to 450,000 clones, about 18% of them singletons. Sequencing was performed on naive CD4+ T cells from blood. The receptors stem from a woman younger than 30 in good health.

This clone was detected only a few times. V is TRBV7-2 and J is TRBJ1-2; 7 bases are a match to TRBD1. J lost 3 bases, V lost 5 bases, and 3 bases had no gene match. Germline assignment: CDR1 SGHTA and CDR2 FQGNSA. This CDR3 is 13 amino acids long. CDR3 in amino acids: CASSLDRDYGYTF. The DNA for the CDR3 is TGTGCCAGCAGCCTAGACAGGGACTATGGCTACACCTTC.

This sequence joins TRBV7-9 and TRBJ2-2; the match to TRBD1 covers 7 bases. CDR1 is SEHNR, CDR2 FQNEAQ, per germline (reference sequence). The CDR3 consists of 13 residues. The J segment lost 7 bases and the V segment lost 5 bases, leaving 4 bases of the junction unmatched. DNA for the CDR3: TGTGCCAGCAGCCAGGGGGTTGTCGGGGAGCTGTTTTTT. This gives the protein CASSQGVVGELFF.

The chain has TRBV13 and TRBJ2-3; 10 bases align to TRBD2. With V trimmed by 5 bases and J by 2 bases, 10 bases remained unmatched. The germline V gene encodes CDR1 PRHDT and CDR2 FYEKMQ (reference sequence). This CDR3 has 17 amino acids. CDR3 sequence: CASSTFGLADVTDTQYF. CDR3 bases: TGTGCCAGCAGCACCTTCGGACTAGCGGATGTCACAGATACGCAGTATTTT.

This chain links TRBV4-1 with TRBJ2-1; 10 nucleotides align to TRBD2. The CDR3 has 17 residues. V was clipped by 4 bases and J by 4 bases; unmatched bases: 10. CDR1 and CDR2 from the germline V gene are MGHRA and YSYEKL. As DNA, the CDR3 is TGCGCCAGCAGCCCTGGTTGGGCTAGCGGGAGTTACAATGAGCAGTTCTTC. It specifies CASSPGWASGSYNEQFF.

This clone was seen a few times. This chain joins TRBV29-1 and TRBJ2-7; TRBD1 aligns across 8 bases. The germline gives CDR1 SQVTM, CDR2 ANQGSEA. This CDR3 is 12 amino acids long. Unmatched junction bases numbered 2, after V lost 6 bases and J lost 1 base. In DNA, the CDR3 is TGCAGCGTGAGACAGGGGTCCTACGAGCAGTACTTC. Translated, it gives CSVRQGSYEQYF.

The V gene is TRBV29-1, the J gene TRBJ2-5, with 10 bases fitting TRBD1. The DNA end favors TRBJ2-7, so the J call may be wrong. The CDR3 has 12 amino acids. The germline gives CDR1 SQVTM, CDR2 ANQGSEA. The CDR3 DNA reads TGCAGCGCCCGGGACAGGGGCTACGAGCAGTACTTC. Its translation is CSARDRGYEQYF.

CDR3 sequence reads: CAWRGQYQETQYF. The CDR3, as DNA: TGTGCCTGGAGGGGGCAGTACCAAGAGACCCAGTACTTC. The chain is built from TRBV30 and TRBJ2-5; weak D call: TRBD1 (5 bases). The CDR3 loop spans 13 amino acids. Deletions cut 3 bases from V and 0 bases from J, with 8 bases between. Germline assignment: CDR1 GTSNPN and CDR2 SVGIG (reference sequence).

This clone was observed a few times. The CDR3: CASSPKGQTEQYF. The CDR3 DNA reads TGTGCCAGCTCACCAAAAGGCCAGACTGAGCAGTACTTC. The genes are TRBV18 and TRBJ2-7; D gene unclear. Trimming removed 2 bases from V and 7 bases from J, with 12 bases in between. This CDR3 is 13 amino acids long. Germline CDR1 is KGHSH and CDR2 is LQKENI.

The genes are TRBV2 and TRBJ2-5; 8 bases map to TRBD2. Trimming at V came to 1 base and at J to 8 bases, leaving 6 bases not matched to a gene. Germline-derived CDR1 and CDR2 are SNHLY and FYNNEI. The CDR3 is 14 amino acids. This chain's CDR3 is CASSEGTSTETQYF. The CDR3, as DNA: TGTGCCAGCAGTGAAGGGACTAGCACGGAAACCCAGTACTTC.

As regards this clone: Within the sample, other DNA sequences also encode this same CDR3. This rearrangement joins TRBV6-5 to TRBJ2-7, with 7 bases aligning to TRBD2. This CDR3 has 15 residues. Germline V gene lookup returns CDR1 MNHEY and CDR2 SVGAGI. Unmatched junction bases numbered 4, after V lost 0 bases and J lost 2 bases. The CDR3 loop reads CASSYSTSGTYEQYF. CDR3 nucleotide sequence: TGTGCCAGCAGTTACTCAACAAGCGGGACCTACGAGCAGTACTTC.

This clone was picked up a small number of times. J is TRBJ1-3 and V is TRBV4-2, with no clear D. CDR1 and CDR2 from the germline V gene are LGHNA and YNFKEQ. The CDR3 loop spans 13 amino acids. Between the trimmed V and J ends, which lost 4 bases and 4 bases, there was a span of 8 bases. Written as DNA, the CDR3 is TGTGCCAGCAGCCCCCGGGTAGGAAACACCATATATTTT. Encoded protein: CASSPRVGNTIYF.

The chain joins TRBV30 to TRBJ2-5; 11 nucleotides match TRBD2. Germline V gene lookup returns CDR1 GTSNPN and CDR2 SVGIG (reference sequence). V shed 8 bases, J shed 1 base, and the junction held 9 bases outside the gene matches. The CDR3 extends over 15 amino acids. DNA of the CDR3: TGTGCCGCGCAGATAGCGGGGGGGCTCCAAGAGACCCAGTACTTC. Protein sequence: CAAQIAGGLQETQYF. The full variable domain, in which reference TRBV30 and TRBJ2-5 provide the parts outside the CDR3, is SQTIHQWPATLVQPVGSPLSLECTVEGTSNPNLYWYRQAAGRGLQLLFYSVGIGQISSEVPQNLSASRPQDRQFILSSKKLLLSDSGFYLCAAQIAGGLQETQYFGPGTRLLVL.

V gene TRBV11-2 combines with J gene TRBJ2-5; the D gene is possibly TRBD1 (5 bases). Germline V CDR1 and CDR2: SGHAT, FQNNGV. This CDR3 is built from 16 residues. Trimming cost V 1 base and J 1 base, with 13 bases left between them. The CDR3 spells CASSLAGGQGQETQYF. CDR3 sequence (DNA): TGTGCCAGCAGCTTAGCGGGTGGGCAGGGCCAAGAGACCCAGTACTTC. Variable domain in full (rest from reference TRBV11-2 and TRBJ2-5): EAGVAQSPRYKIIEKRQSVAFWCNPISGHATLYWYQQILGQGPKLLIQFQNNGVVDDSQLPKDRFSAERLKGVDSTLKIQPAKLEDSAVYLCASSLAGGQGQETQYFGPGTRLLVL.

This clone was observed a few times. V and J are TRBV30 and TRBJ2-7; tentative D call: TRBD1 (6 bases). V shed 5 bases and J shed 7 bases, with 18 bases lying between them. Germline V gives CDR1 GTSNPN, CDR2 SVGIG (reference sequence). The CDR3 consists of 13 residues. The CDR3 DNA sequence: TGTGCCTGGGAGACGGTCCGAAGGGGGGAGCAGTACTTC. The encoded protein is CAWETVRRGEQYF.

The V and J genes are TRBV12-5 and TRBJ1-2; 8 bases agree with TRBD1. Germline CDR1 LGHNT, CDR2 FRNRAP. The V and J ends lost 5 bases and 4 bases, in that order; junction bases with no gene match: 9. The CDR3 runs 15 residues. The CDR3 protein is CASGPTGGNSYGYTF. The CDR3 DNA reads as TGTGCTAGTGGTCCCACAGGGGGAAATTCCTATGGCTACACCTTC.

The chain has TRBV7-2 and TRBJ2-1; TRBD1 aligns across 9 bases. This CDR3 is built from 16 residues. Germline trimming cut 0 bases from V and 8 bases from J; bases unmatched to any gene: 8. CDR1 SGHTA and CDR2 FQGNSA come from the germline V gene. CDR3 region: CASSLAGTGKRDEQFF. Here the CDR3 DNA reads TGTGCCAGCAGCTTAGCAGGGACAGGGAAGCGTGATGAGCAGTTCTTC.

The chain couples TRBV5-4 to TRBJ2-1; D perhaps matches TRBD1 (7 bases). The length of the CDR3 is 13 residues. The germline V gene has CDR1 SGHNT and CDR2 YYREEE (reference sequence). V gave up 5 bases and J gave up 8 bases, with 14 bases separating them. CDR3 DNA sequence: TGTGCCAGCAGACCGACAGGGAGGCATGAGCAGTTCTTC. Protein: CASRPTGRHEQFF.

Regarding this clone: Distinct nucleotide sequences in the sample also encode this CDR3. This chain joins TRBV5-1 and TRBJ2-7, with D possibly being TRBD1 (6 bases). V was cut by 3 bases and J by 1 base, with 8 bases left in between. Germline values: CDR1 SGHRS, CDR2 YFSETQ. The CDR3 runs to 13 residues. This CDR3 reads CASSSRGSYEQYF. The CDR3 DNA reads TGCGCCAGCAGCTCGAGGGGGTCCTACGAGCAGTACTTC.

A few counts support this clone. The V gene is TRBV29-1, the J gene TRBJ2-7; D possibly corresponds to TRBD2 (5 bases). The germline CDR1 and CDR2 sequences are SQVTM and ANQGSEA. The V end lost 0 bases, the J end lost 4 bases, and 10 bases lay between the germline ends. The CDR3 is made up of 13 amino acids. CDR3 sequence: CSVEDGVGYEQYF. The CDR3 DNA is TGCAGCGTTGAAGACGGGGTGGGTTACGAGCAGTACTTC.

This CDR3 reads CTSSHRLAGHSYNEQFF. The CDR3, as DNA: TGCACCAGCAGCCACCGACTAGCGGGGCACTCCTACAATGAGCAGTTCTTC. V is TRBV1 and J is TRBJ2-1; whether TRBD2, the table's D call, matches the DNA was not checked. TRBV1 is shown as a pseudogene. The CDR3 is made up of 17 amino acids.

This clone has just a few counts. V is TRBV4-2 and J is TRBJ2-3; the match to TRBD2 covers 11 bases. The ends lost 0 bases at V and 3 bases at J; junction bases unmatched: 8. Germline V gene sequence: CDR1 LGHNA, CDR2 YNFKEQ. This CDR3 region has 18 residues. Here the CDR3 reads CASSQDPGSGGGTDTQYF. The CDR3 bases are TGTGCCAGCAGCCAAGATCCGGGTAGCGGGGGGGGGACAGATACGCAGTATTTT.

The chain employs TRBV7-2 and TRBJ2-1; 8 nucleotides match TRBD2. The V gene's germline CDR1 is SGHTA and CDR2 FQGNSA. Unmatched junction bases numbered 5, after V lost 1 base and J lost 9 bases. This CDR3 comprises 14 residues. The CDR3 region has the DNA TGTGCCAGCAGCTTAGGGGGACTAGGCAGTGAGCAGTTCTTC. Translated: CASSLGGLGSEQFF.

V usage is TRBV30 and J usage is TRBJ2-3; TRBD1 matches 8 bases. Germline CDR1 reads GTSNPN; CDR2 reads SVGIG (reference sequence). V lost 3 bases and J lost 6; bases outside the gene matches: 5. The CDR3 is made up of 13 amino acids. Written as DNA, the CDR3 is TGTGCCTGGAGCCCAGGGGACAGGGATACGCAGTATTTT. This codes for CAWSPGDRDTQYF.

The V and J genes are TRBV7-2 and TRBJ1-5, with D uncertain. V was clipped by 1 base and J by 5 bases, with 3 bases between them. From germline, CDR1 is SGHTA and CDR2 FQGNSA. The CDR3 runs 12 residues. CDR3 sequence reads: CASSLGDQPQHF. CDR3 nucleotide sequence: TGTGCCAGCAGCTTAGGAGATCAGCCCCAGCATTTT.